This is a list of T cell receptor beta chains from one sample in a study of cytomegalovirus exposure and HLA in healthy donors. Repertoires were generated with immunoSEQ multiplex PCR, while TCRdb's copy carries only in-frame clones and drops some. Counted here are 100,000 to 150,000 clones, 94% occurring once; the ten biggest clones make up approximately 1.2%. Sample: PBMCs. The receptors come from a woman aged 18-30 years in good health and CMV-seronegative. Both conserved end residues are part of each CDR3.

j_call v_call cdr3_aa
TRBJ1-1 TRBV9 CASALGQGNTEAFF
TRBJ2-7 TRBV11-2 CASSLEAIYEQYF
TRBJ1-4 TRBV9 CASSMGDRVGEKLFF
TRBJ2-7 TRBV28 CASSLSGDIWAYEQYF
TRBJ1-6 TRBV5-1 CASRQPGQGALSNSPLHF
TRBJ1-2 TRBV5-6 CASSLAGVVYGYTF
TRBJ2-3 TRBV6-5 CASSRTGGWTDTQYF
TRBJ2-7 TRBV6-1 CASSVGSYEQYF
TRBJ2-1 TRBV28 CAIRSGSSYNEQFF
TRBJ1-4 TRBV6-5 CASSYGQTNNEKLFF
TRBJ2-7 TRBV6-6 CASSGTAYEQYF
TRBJ2-3 TRBV27 CASSWTGSTDTQYF
TRBJ1-2 TRBV28 CASSLWAANYGYTF
TRBJ2-1 TRBV9 CASSVVVNNEQFF
TRBJ2-2 TRBV6-5 CASSSSSGSPGELFF
TRBJ2-3 TRBV14 CASSPGQGEDTQYF
TRBJ1-4 TRBV5-1 CASSQNAGRLEKLFF
TRBJ2-3 TRBV6-1 CASSAVRAGDTQYF
TRBJ2-7 TRBV28 CASRPPGQYYEQYF
TRBJ2-1 TRBV9 CASSVGGWRGLAGEAEQFF
TRBJ1-1 TRBV30 CAWSVFRMNTEAFF
TRBJ1-5 TRBV5-1 CASSPGQVGDQPQHF
TRBJ2-6 TRBV7-3 CASSLLTGAGANVLTF
TRBJ1-5 TRBV28 CASSLMAPNQPQHF
TRBJ1-2 TRBV4-2 CASSPRGVNYGYTF
TRBJ1-1 TRBV9 CASSPAGLNTEAFF
TRBJ2-3 TRBV30 CAWSAGGDTQYF
TRBJ1-1 TRBV5-6 CASSLWTGLTEAFF
TRBJ2-7 TRBV19 CASRSQGLSSYEQYF
TRBJ2-3 TRBV18 CASSDKQGEGTDTQYF
TRBJ1-5 TRBV30 CAWGTGTRNQPQHF
TRBJ2-1 TRBV19 CASNHGTVYNEQFF
TRBJ1-5 TRBV19 CASSDRINQPQHF
TRBJ2-7 TRBV12-1 CASSFATGDYEQYF
TRBJ1-1 TRBV5-4 CASSLAGYTEAFF
TRBJ2-1 TRBV7-3 CASSPGTSNEQFF
TRBJ1-1 TRBV15 CATSVTGLGTEAFF
TRBJ2-2 TRBV19 CASSMQGADTGELFF
TRBJ2-5 TRBV6-5 CASSYRGGDGETQYF
TRBJ1-2 TRBV30 CAKRQGDGYTF
TRBJ1-3 TRBV9 CASSATGDSGNTIYF
TRBJ2-3 TRBV29-1 CSVDLGLVGF
TRBJ1-5 TRBV12-2 CASRLRGGSQPQHF
TRBJ1-5 TRBV5-5 CASSYDRNQPQHF
TRBJ2-5 TRBV30 CAWNSGTPGGTQYF
TRBJ1-2 TRBV6-1 CASSDLYFGTGVFSYGYTF
TRBJ1-5 TRBV19 CASSQSYRDQPQHF
TRBJ1-2 TRBV5-6 CASRSGGAYGYTF
TRBJ2-5 TRBV13 CASSRLAQETQYF
TRBJ2-3 TRBV13 CASSSQGPPDTQYF
TRBJ1-2 TRBV6-1 CASSEVNGLAVNTF
TRBJ2-2 TRBV30 CAWRGTGRSGELFF
TRBJ2-1 TRBV6-9 CASSYSGFYNEQFF
TRBJ1-1 TRBV5-1 CASSLVRGNTEAFF
TRBJ2-5 TRBV25-1 CASSERRIEETQYF
TRBJ1-2 TRBV5-4 CASSPGNYGYTF
TRBJ2-5 TRBV28 CASSFRTGGVETQYF
TRBJ2-5 TRBV4-1 CASSQASSLLETQYF